This record concerns one T cell receptor beta chain sequence. The clone's antigen remains unknown. No much larger clone is present one base from it, and per-base qualities are unavailable. High-throughput TCRbeta CDR3 sequencing of frozen genomic DNA was performed by immunoSEQ, including PCR amplification, mapping, bias correction and internal controls. As for the original processing: Productive rearrangements were kept, and unique TCRbeta sequences were defined by CDR3 nucleotide sequence plus V and J gene. For a sequence to be called donor-reactive, it needed a frequency of at least 0.01% and at least 5-fold expansion in CFSE-low cells compared with unstimulated pre-transplant cells. Minimum frequency thresholds were set for each subject based on the unstimulated sample with the lowest template count, ensuring at least 90% detection power. Jensen-Shannon divergence between the top 1000 TCRbeta sequences post- versus pre-transplant served as the measure of repertoire turnover. Two-sided Fisher's exact tests were used to test for changes in the detection of donor-reactive sequences. TCRdb mirrors the immuneACCESS table, restricted to in-frame sequences. Some clones are absent from its copies; in checked studies, under half trace to an unresolved V gene, and the reason for the others is unknown. V, J and clone size were drawn from that table, and D and trimming were deduced from the DNA. Within this sample are 50,000 to 60,000 clones, with around two thirds of them counted one time only. The ten largest account for about 3% of the sample.

Thawed unstimulated PBMCs were stained for CD3, CD4 and CD8 and FACS-sorted into CD3+CD4+ and CD3+CD8+ populations. Randomization to immunosuppression withdrawal applied to every one of the 8 studied subjects. The Qiagen DNeasy Blood and Tissue Kit was used for isolation of genomic DNA. The entry originates in a study of T cell clones after liver transplantation (dated by TCRdb to between 2019 and 2020). Regarding the complete study: The samples were obtained from ITN030ST, a randomized trial that attempted immunosuppression withdrawal within 2 years after liver transplantation. After a pre-transplant mixed lymphocyte reaction, TCRbeta sequencing was used to pinpoint donor-reactive T cell clones, which were subsequently tracked in post-transplant blood. As an antigen-independent comparator for the donor-reactive sequences, third party-reactive TCRbeta sequences from pre-transplant MLRs were identified as well. Three of the eight recipients were HCV-positive; the others were transplanted for non-autoimmune, non-viral indications. Subjects received no induction therapy and standard immunosuppression until randomization at 12-24 months post-transplant. To count as tolerant, a recipient had to stay completely off immunosuppression for at least one year without liver enzymes climbing beyond twice the upper limit of normal. Blood samples were collected pre-transplant, then pre-randomization ahead of withdrawal, and finally post-randomization once withdrawal had either been completed or failed. A cohort of 8 liver transplant recipients was studied, of whom 3 were classified as tolerant and 5 as non-tolerant. The full study reports these points: Because of small, heterogeneous patient numbers and non-standardized post-transplant time points, the conclusions were only preliminary. In 5 of 8 subjects, circulating donor-reactive CD4 TCRbeta sequences decreased significantly after transplant, regardless of tolerance or HCV status. Low numbers of available donor cells limited the measurable donor-reactive repertoire in a couple of subjects. When repertoire turnover was accounted for, significantly reduced detection of donor-reactive sequences was found in 7 of 8 subjects for CD4 and in 8 of 8 subjects for CD8. Without allograft tissue specimens, donor-reactive T cells may have migrated into the graft rather than being deleted. Donor-reactive sequences declined more than third party-reactive ones, suggesting partial antigen-specific deletion unrelated to withdrawal success.

The V and J ends are trimmed by 3 bases and 1 base, leaving 3 bases between them. The CDR1 and CDR2 encoded by the germline V gene are KGHSH and LQKENI. Inclusive of the bounding cysteine and phenylalanine, the CDR3 is 13 residues long. Of the read, only the CDR3 DNA is kept; its 39 bases are in frame from base 1. The origin of this receptor is a human patient who received a liver transplant. Once a transplant has taken place, some T cells may be donor derived. Source: CD4+ T cells from blood, taken at the roughly 16-month timepoint. Here the chain combines TRBV18 and TRBJ2-2; the D segment cannot be called with confidence. The CDR3: CASSPQNTGELFF. The DNA sequence is as follows: TGTGCCAGCTCACCTCAGAACACCGGGGAGCTGTTTTTT.